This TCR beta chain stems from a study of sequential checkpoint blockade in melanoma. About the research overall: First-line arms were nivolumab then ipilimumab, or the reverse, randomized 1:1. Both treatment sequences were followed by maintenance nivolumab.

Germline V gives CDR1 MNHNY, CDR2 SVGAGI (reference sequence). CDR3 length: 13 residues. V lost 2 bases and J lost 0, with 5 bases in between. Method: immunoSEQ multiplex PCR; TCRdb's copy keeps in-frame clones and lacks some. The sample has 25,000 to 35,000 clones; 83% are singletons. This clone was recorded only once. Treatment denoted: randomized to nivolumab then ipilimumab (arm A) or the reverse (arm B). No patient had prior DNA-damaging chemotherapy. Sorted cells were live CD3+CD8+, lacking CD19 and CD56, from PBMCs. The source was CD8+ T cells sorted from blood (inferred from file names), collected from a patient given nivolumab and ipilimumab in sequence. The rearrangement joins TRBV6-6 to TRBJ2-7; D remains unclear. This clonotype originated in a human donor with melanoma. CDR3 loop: CASSYASSYEQYF. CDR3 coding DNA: TGTGCCAGCAGTTACGCCAGCTCCTACGAGCAGTACTTC.